This is a list of T cell receptor beta chains from one sample in a study of blood T cell repertoires in COVID-19. The protocol was immunoSEQ multiplex PCR, while the TCRdb copy is restricted to in-frame clones and leaves out a portion. This table holds 130,000 to 150,000 clones, 85% to 90% found once. Sequencing input: PBMCs or T cells enriched from blood (not recorded which). These receptors were obtained from a man in his sixties who had recovered from COVID-19. The CDR3 runs from the conserved cysteine through the conserved F or W. A D gene is named only where the DNA matches it firmly. The size field is filled for only some rows; it gives once, few, many or a size class.

V: TRBV6-5
J: TRBJ1-5
size: NA
D: TRBD1
DNA: TGTGCCAGCATGGGGACAGGGGGCGGCAATCAGCCCCAGCATTTT
CDR3: CASMGTGGGNQPQHF

V: TRBV3-1/TRBV3-2
J: TRBJ2-2
size: NA
D: TRBD2
DNA: TGTGCCAGCAGCCCCCGACTAGCGGGGACCACCGGGGAGCTGTTTTTT
CDR3: CASSPRLAGTTGELFF

V: TRBV2
J: TRBJ1-4
size: NA
D: NA
DNA: TGTGCCACCCATCAGGGAGGCACTAATGAAAAACTGTTTTTT
CDR3: CATHQGGTNEKLFF

V: TRBV29-1
J: TRBJ2-1
size: once
D: TRBD2
DNA: TGCAGCGTTTGGGGGGTAGCGGGCAATGAGCAGTTCTTC
CDR3: CSVWGVAGNEQFF

V: TRBV6-5
J: TRBJ1-6
size: NA
D: NA
DNA: TGTGCCAGCAGTTACGGGGGGGGCTCCTATAATTCACCCCTCCACTTT
CDR3: CASSYGGGSYNSPLHF

V: TRBV9
J: TRBJ2-7
size: NA
D: NA
DNA: TGTGCCAGCAGCGTGGCAACAGAAGCCTACGAGCAGTACTTC
CDR3: CASSVATEAYEQYF

V: TRBV5-6
J: TRBJ2-7
size: once
D: NA
DNA: TGTGCCAGCAGTTATCGGGCGGCAGGGAACTACGAGCAGTACTTC
CDR3: CASSYRAAGNYEQYF

V: TRBV7-9
J: TRBJ2-4
size: NA
D: NA
DNA: TGTGCCAGCAGCTCCCTAACTCCAGCCAAAAACATTCAGTACTTC
CDR3: CASSSLTPAKNIQYF

V: TRBV11-2
J: TRBJ2-7
size: NA
D: NA
DNA: TGTGCCAGCAGCTTAGAATTGTTTAGCATCAGTTCCGAGCAGTACTTC
CDR3: CASSLELFSISSEQYF

V: TRBV6-5
J: TRBJ1-2
size: NA
D: NA
DNA: TGTGCCAGCACCACCGGAGGCGGGATCCAAGGTGGCTACACCTTC
CDR3: CASTTGGGIQGGYTF

V: TRBV6-5
J: TRBJ2-2
size: NA
D: NA
DNA: TGTGCCAGCAGTTACAGGGGATGGACCGGGGAGCTGTTTTTT
CDR3: CASSYRGWTGELFF

V: TRBV5-4
J: TRBJ1-2
size: once
D: TRBD1
DNA: TGTGCCAGCAGCGCGGGACAGGACGGGGGCTACACCTTC
CDR3: CASSAGQDGGYTF

V: TRBV5-4
J: TRBJ2-7
size: few
D: NA
DNA: TGTGCCAGCAGTTCTCTCTACGAGCAGTACTTC
CDR3: CASSSLYEQYF

V: TRBV7-8
J: TRBJ2-7
size: NA
D: TRBD1
DNA: TGTGCCAGCAGCTTAGATGGGGACAGGAACTCCTACGAGCAGTACTTC
CDR3: CASSLDGDRNSYEQYF

V: TRBV19
J: TRBJ1-2
size: NA
D: TRBD1
DNA: TGTGCCAGTAGTAACAGACAGGGCGGCTATGGCTACACCTTC
CDR3: CASSNRQGGYGYTF

V: TRBV4-1
J: TRBJ1-1
size: NA
D: NA
DNA: TGCGCCAGCAGCCAACCCAGGACACTGCACACTGAAGCTTTCTTT
CDR3: CASSQPRTLHTEAFF